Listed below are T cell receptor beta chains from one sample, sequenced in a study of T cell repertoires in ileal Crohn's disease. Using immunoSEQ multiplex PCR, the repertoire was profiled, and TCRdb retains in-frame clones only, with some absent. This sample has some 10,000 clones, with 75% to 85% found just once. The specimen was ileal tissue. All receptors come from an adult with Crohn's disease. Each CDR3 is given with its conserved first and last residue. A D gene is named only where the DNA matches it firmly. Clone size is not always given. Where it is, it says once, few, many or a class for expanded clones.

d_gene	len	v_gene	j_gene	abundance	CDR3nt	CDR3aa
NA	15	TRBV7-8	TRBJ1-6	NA	TGTGCCAGCAGCTTAGGGGAAGGGGAAGTGGCACCCCTCCACTTT	CASSLGEGEVAPLHF
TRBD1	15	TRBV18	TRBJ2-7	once	TGTGCCAGCTCACCAGGGGTGGGACAGCTCTACGAGCAGTACTTC	CASSPGVGQLYEQYF
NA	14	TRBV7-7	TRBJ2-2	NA	TGTGCTAGCAGCCCCGGGACGAACACCGGGGAGCTGTTTTTT	CASSPGTNTGELFF
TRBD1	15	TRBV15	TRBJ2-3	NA	TGTGCCACCAGCAGAGAGACAGGGGGCGCAGATACGCAGTATTTT	CATSRETGGADTQYF
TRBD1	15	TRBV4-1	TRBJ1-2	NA	TGCGCCAGCAGCCGCCCGGGACAGGGGATCGGTGGCTACACCTTC	CASSRPGQGIGGYTF
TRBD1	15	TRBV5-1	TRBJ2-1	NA	TGCGCCAGCAGCTTGGAGGGACAGGGCTACAATGAGCAGTTCTTC	CASSLEGQGYNEQFF
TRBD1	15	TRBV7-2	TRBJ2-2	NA	TGTGCCAGCAGCTTTAGGACAGGCGACACCGGGGAGCTGTTTTTT	CASSFRTGDTGELFF
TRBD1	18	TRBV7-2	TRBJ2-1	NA	TGTGCCAGCAGCTCAAGAGGTGGGGACAGGGGGTATAGAAGTGAGCAGTTCTTC	CASSSRGGDRGYRSEQFF
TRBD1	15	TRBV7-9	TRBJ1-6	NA	TGTGCCAGCAGCTCATTGACAGGGGGTGGATCACCCCTCCACTTT	CASSSLTGGGSPLHF
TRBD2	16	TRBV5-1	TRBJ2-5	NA	TGCGCCAGCAGCTCGATGACTAGCGGGATAGAAGAGACCCAGTACTTC	CASSSMTSGIEETQYF
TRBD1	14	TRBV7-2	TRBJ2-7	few	TGTGCCAGCAGTAGGGACAGCTTTTCCTACGAGCAGTACTTC	CASSRDSFSYEQYF
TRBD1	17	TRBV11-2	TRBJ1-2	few	TGTGCCAGCAGCTTAGATCAGGACAGGGGGCGATTAAATGGCTACACCTTC	CASSLDQDRGRLNGYTF
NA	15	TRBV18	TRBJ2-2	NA	TGTGCCAGCTCAGCATACAGGGCTGAGGCCGGGGAGCTGTTTTTT	CASSAYRAEAGELFF
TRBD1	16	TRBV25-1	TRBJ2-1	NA	TGTGCCAGCAGTGGGACCGGGACAGAGATATACAATGAGCAGTTCTTC	CASSGTGTEIYNEQFF
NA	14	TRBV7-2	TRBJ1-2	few	TGTGCCAGCAGCTTATCCTCTCGGAACTATGGCTACACCTTC	CASSLSSRNYGYTF
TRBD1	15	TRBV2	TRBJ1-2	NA	TGTGCCAGCAGGGGGACAGGGGGCAGTATAAGTGGCTACACCTTC	CASRGTGGSISGYTF
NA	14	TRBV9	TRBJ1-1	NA	TGTGCCAGCAGCGTAGTAACAGGGCCCACTGAAGCTTTCTTT	CASSVVTGPTEAFF
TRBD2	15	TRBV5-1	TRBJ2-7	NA	TGCGCCAGCAGCTCGGCTAGCGGGGCTAGCCTCGAGCAGTACTTC	CASSSASGASLEQYF
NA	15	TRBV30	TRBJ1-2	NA	TGTGCCTGGAGTGTAGGGCCGGGGGTTAACTATGGCTACACCTTC	CAWSVGPGVNYGYTF
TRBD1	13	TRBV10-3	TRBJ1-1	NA	TGTGCCATCAAGGGGACAGGGAACACTGAAGCTTTCTTT	CAIKGTGNTEAFF
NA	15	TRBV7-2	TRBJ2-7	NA	TGTGCCAGCAGCCTCGGACAGTCGATCTCCTACGAGCAGTACTTC	CASSLGQSISYEQYF
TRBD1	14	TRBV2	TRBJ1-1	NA	TGTGCCAGCATACAAGGACAGGGCGGAACTGAAGCTTTCTTT	CASIQGQGGTEAFF
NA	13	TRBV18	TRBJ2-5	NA	TGTGCCAGCTCACCACCGGCCGTGGAGACCCAGTACTTC	CASSPPAVETQYF
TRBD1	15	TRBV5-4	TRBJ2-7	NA	TGTGCCAGCAGCTTGGAGGGGGCCTCCGCCTACGAGCAGTACTTC	CASSLEGASAYEQYF
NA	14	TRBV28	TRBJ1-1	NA	TGTGCCAGCCTCAAGGGGGATATGAACACTGAAGCTTTCTTT	CASLKGDMNTEAFF
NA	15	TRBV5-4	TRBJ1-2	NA	TGTGCCAGCAGCCCCGGAGGTGGGGGGACGGGTGGCTACACCTTC	CASSPGGGGTGGYTF
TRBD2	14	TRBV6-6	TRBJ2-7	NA	TGTGCCAGCAGTTACCCGCTAGCGGCAAACGAGCAGTACTTC	CASSYPLAANEQYF
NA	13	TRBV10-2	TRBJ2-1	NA	TGCGCCAGCGGGTCGGTAGGGGGCAATGAGCAGTTCTTC	CASGSVGGNEQFF
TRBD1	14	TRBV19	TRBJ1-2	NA	TGTGCCAGTAGTCCGGGGGACAGAGACTATGGCTACACCTTC	CASSPGDRDYGYTF
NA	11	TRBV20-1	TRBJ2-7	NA	TGCAGTGCCCAGGATCGCTACGAGCAGTACTTC	CSAQDRYEQYF
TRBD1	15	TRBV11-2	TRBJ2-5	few	TGTGCCAGCAGCTTACAGGGACAGGGGGCAGAGACCCAGTACTTC	CASSLQGQGAETQYF
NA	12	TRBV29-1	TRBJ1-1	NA	TGCAGCGTTGACGTAAACAGGGTTGAAGCTTTCTTT	CSVDVNRVEAFF
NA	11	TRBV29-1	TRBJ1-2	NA	TGCAGCGTGACAGAGAACTATGGCTACACCTTC	CSVTENYGYTF
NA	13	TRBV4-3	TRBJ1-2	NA	TGCGCCAGCAGCCAAGGGCAGGGTAATGGCTACACCTTC	CASSQGQGNGYTF
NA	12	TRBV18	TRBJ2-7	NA	TGTGCCAGCTCACCAACACCCTACGAGCAGTACTTC	CASSPTPYEQYF
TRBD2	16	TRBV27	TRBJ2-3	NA	TGTGCCAGCAGTTCTAGCGGGGGCCATAGCACAGATACGCAGTATTTT	CASSSSGGHSTDTQYF
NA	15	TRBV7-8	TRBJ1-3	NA	TGTGCCAGCAGCTTACAGGGGTACTCTGGAAACACCATATATTTT	CASSLQGYSGNTIYF
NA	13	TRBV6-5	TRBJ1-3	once	TGTGCCAGCAGTTTTGGACAGTTGGACACCATATATTTT	CASSFGQLDTIYF
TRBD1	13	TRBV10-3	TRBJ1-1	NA	TGTGCCATCAGTGTGGACAGGGATCGTGAAGCTTTCTTT	CAISVDRDREAFF
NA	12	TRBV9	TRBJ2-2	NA	TGTGCCAGCAGCGCCCACTACGGGGAGCTGTTTTTT	CASSAHYGELFF
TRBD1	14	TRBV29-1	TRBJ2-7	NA	TGCAGCGTTGAACAGGGGGCGCGCTCCAACGAGCAGTACTTC	CSVEQGARSNEQYF
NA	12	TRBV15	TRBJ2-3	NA	TGTGCCACCAGGACAGCCACAGATACGCAGTATTTT	CATRTATDTQYF
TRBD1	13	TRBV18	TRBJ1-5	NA	TGTGCCAGCTCCCCGGACAGGGGACAGCCCCAGCATTTT	CASSPDRGQPQHF
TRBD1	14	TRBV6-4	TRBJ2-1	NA	TGTGCCAGCAGCCGGGACAGGGAATACAATGAGCAGTTCTTC	CASSRDREYNEQFF
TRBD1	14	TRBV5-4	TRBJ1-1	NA	TGTGCCAGCAGCTTGGGACAGGGGCGGGGTGAAGCTTTCTTT	CASSLGQGRGEAFF
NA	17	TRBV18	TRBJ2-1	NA	TGTGCCAGCTCACAATCAGGAGGGGCCGGCTCCTACAATGAGCAGTTCTTC	CASSQSGGAGSYNEQFF
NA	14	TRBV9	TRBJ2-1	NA	TGTGCCAGCAGCGAAGGGGCCGTAAGGGGTGAGCAGTTCTTC	CASSEGAVRGEQFF
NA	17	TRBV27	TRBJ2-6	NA	TGTGCCAGCACCCTGACTGTCGCGATATCTGGGGCCAACGTCCTGACTTTC	CASTLTVAISGANVLTF
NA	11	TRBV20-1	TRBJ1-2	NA	TGCAGTGCTCAGAAGGGGGAAGGCTACACCTTC	CSAQKGEGYTF
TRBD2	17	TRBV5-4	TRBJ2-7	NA	TGTGCCAGCAGCTTGGTGCGACTAGCGGGGGCGGGGTACGAGCAGTACTTC	CASSLVRLAGAGYEQYF
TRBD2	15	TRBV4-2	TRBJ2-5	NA	TGTGCCAGCAGCCAAGAGCGGGGGGGCCAAGAGACCCAGTACTTC	CASSQERGGQETQYF
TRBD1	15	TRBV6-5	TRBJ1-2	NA	TGTGCCAGCAGACGACTCCGGGACAGCAACTATGGCTACACCTTC	CASRRLRDSNYGYTF
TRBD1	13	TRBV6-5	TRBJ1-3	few	TGTGCCAGCAACGACAGGGCTGGAAACACCATATATTTT	CASNDRAGNTIYF